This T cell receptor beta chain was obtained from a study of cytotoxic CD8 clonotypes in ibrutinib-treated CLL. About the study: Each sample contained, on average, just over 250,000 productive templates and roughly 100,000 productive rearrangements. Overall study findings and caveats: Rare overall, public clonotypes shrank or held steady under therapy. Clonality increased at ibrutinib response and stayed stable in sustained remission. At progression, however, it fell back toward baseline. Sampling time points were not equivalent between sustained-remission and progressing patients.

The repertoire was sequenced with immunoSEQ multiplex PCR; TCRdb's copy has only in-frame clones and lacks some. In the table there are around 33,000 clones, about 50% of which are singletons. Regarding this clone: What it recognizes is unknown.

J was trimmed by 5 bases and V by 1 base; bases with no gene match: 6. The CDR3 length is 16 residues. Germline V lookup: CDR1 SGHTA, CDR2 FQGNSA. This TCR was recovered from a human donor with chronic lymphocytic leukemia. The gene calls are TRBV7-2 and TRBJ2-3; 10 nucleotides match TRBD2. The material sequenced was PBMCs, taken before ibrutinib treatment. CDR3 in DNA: TGTGCCAGCAGCTTAGTGAGCGGGGGGGTAGGAGATACGCAGTATTTT. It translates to CASSLVSGGVGDTQYF.